The clone carrying this T cell receptor beta chain was observed a few times. The TCRbeta library incorporated unique molecular identifiers. TCRdb independently ran MiXCR on the PCR reads; one entry per CDR3 protein. The sample holds around 600,000 distinct CDR3 sequences, about 10% seen once. The record originates from a study of T-cell reconstitution after alpha-beta-depleted transplantation in children. The CDR3 has 15 amino acids. With 5 bases clipped from V and 3 bases from J, the junction kept 10 bases outside the gene matches. Germline V lookup: CDR1 MNHEY, CDR2 SVGEGT. This chain joins TRBV6-2 or TRBV6-3 and TRBJ2-7; 7 bases line up with TRBD1. This TCR derives from a human donor who donated a stem cell graft to a child with acute myeloid leukemia. The starting material was PBMCs from the stem cell graft donor, obtained from the stem cell graft. The CDR3 sequence: CASSDLTGWDYEQYF. The CDR3, as DNA: TGTGCCAGCAGTGACTTGACAGGGTGGGACTACGAGCAGTACTTC.